The 15 T cell receptor beta chains below were found in one sample sequenced in a study of CD8+ T cells in alopecia areata. Regarding treatment: oral pan-JAK inhibitor, 5-10 mg twice daily. Extraction of RNA preceded its reverse transcription into cDNA, which served as the sequencing template. The table came from immunoSEQ multiplex PCR; TCRdb's copy has only in-frame clones and leaves some out. The data show about 270,000 clones, with around three fifths seen just once and roughly 0.93% held by the top ten. The sample was CD4+ T cells sorted from blood, taken at roughly week 53, from a patient treated with tofacitinib. These receptors all stem from a human donor with alopecia areata.

The rearrangement uses TRBV30 and TRBJ1-2; no firm D call. The CDR3 runs 13 residues. Germline V CDR1 and CDR2: GTSNPN, SVGIG (reference sequence). The V gene lost 5 bases and the J gene lost 2 bases, with 12 bases spanning the gap. The CDR3 region has the DNA TGTGCCTGGGGGCTAGGAGGGAACTATGGCTACACCTTC. Residues: CAWGLGGNYGYTF.

As concerns this clone: The sample carries other DNA sequences with the same CDR3. The CDR3 coding sequence is TGTGCCTGGACAGAAGGAAACACCATATATTTT. Protein product: CAWTEGNTIYF. This sequence joins TRBV30 and TRBJ1-3; D gene unclear. Looked up from germline, CDR1 is GTSNPN and CDR2 is SVGIG (reference sequence). The CDR3 extends over 11 amino acids. V was shortened by 4 bases and J by 4 bases, with 5 bases between the two germline ends.

In its sample, this clone was seen once. The chain joins TRBV6-5 to TRBJ2-1; maybe TRBD1 (5 bases). Germline CDR1 reads MNHEY; CDR2 reads SVGAGI. V was cut by 4 bases and J by 3 bases, with 7 bases left in between. CDR3 length: 13 residues. CDR3 sequence (DNA): TGTGCCAGCAGTTTCGACAGCTACAATGAGCAGTTCTTC. This sequence encodes CASSFDSYNEQFF.

There are a few counts of this clone. This chain connects TRBV25-1 to TRBJ1-6; TRBD1 might be the D (5 bases). Germline lookup yields CDR1 MGHDK and CDR2 SYGVNS. Between the trimmed V and J ends, which lost 8 bases and 10 bases, there was a span of 15 bases. The CDR3 consists of 13 residues. The CDR3 coding sequence is TGTGCCAGCGTCTCGGGGACGGGGTCACCCCTCCACTTT. Amino acid sequence: CASVSGTGSPLHF.

This clone has a handful of counts. J is TRBJ2-5 and V is TRBV15; TRBD1 is a possible D gene (6 bases). The V gene lost 0 bases and the J gene lost 9 bases, with 14 bases spanning the gap. The CDR3 is made up of 14 amino acids. Germline loops: CDR1 LNHNV, CDR2 YYDKDF (reference sequence). The CDR3, as DNA: TGTGCCACCAGCAGAGACCCAATTGAGGGGGCCCAGTACTTC. This translates into CATSRDPIEGAQYF.

The chain is built from TRBV11-2 and TRBJ2-5, with D uncertain. This CDR3 comprises 13 residues. V shed 6 bases and J shed 1 base, with 9 bases lying between them. Germline V gene sequence: CDR1 SGHAT, CDR2 FQNNGV. Here the CDR3 DNA reads TGTGCCAGCAGAAAGGACCGCCAAGAGACCCAGTACTTC. Amino acids: CASRKDRQETQYF.

The chain combines TRBV9 with TRBJ1-2; the D is unclear. The germline V and J ends were trimmed by 0 bases and 2 bases, with 14 bases remaining between them. The CDR3 extends over 16 amino acids. The V gene's germline CDR1 is SGDLS and CDR2 YYNGEE. The CDR3 spells CASSVDALGVNYGYTF. The CDR3 DNA sequence: TGTGCCAGCAGCGTAGACGCACTTGGGGTAAACTATGGCTACACCTTC.

There are a few counts of this clone. The rearrangement joins TRBV6-1 to TRBJ2-6; 8 nucleotides agree with TRBD1. Unmatched junction bases numbered 2, after V lost 4 bases and J lost 3 bases. The CDR3 runs 15 residues. Germline CDR1 MNHNS, CDR2 SASEGT. The CDR3 DNA follows: TGTGCCAGCAGTGTACAGGGGGATGGGGCCAACGTCCTGACTTTC. Protein: CASSVQGDGANVLTF.

As regards this clone: A read error may produce the germline difference seen at one junction end. The chain joins TRBV13 to TRBJ2-3, with a possible D match to TRBD2 (6 bases). Germline V gene data show CDR1 as PRHDT and CDR2 as FYEKMQ (reference sequence). The CDR3 runs to 15 residues. In nucleotides, the CDR3 is TGTGCCAGCAGCCTAGGGGACTCCCGGGGAGATACGCAGTATTTT. Its protein product is CASSLGDSRGDTQYF.

This clone occurred a few times. The chain couples TRBV4-2 to TRBJ1-1; a possible D gene is TRBD1 (5 bases). CDR1 and CDR2 (germline): LGHNA, YNFKEQ. V was cut by 0 bases and J by 6 bases, with 14 bases left in between. The length of the CDR3 is 15 residues. The CDR3, as DNA: TGTGCCAGCAGCCAAGATTTTCGGGGGGTAGCTGAAGCTTTCTTT. Encoded protein: CASSQDFRGVAEAFF.

The chain recombines TRBV29-1 with TRBJ2-1, with D maybe TRBD1 (6 bases). Germline V gene lookup returns CDR1 SQVTM and CDR2 ANQGSEA. V was clipped by 8 bases and J by 5 bases, with 16 bases between them. The CDR3 is made up of 13 amino acids. The CDR3 bases are TGCAGCCTTAACAGGGTACGGAACAATGAGCAGTTCTTC. It translates to CSLNRVRNNEQFF.

The gene calls are TRBV29-1 and TRBJ1-2; the match to TRBD1 covers 11 bases. The germline gives CDR1 SQVTM, CDR2 ANQGSEA. V shed 7 bases and J 1 base; nucleotides not matched to a gene: 8. The CDR3 is 15 amino acids. CDR3 region: CSDGPGQGDNYGYTF. In nucleotides, the CDR3 is TGCAGCGATGGCCCGGGACAGGGGGATAACTATGGCTACACCTTC.

This clone was seen more than once but under ten times. The rearrangement joins TRBV5-4 to TRBJ2-5; D uncertain. This CDR3 spans 11 amino acids. V was clipped by 5 bases and J by 5 bases, with 7 bases between them. Germline lookup yields CDR1 SGHNT and CDR2 YYREEE (reference sequence). The CDR3 loop reads CASRATETQYF. Here the CDR3 DNA reads TGTGCCAGCAGGGCCACGGAGACCCAGTACTTC.

V is TRBV29-1 and J is TRBJ2-3, with 7 bases matching TRBD1. Germline CDR1 reads SQVTM; CDR2 reads ANQGSEA. CDR3 size: 14 residues. J lost 0 bases, V lost 7 bases, and 7 bases had no gene match. For the CDR3, the DNA is TGCAGCGCCGGACAGGTTTCTAGCACAGATACGCAGTATTTT. It translates to CSAGQVSSTDTQYF.

The rearrangement joins TRBV9 to TRBJ2-1, with 8 bases that match TRBD2. Germline V gene data show CDR1 as SGDLS and CDR2 as YYNGEE. The ends lost 4 bases at V and 4 bases at J; junction bases unmatched: 4. The CDR3 contains 14 residues. CDR3 loop: CASSRERGYNEQFF. The CDR3 DNA sequence: TGTGCCAGCAGCCGTGAGCGGGGGTACAATGAGCAGTTCTTC.